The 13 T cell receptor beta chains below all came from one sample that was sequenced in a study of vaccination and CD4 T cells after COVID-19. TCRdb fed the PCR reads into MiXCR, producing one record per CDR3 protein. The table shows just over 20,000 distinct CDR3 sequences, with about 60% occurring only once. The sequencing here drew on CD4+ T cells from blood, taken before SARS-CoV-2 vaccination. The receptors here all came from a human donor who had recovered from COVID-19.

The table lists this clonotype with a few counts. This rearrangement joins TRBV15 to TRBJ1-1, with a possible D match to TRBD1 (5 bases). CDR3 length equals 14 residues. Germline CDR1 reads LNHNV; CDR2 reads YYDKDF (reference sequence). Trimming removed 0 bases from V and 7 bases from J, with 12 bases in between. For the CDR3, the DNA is TGTGCCACCAGCAGAGATGGGGGGGGTGATGAAGCTTTCTTT. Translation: CATSRDGGGDEAFF.

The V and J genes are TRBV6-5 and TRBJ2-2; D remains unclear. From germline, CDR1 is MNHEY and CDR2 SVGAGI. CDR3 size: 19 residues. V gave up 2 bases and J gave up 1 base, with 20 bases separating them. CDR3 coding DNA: TGTGCCAGCAGTTACGGATTCGGTCGGCTCGCTAAGAACACCGGGGAGCTGTTTTTT. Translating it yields CASSYGFGRLAKNTGELFF.

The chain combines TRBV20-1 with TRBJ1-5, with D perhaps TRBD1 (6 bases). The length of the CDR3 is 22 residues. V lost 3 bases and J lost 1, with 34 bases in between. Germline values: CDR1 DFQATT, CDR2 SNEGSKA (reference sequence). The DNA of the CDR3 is TGCAGTGCTAGTCGCCCTACTGCATACAGGGTGGGGGTATTTTGGAGCAATCAGCCCCAGCATTTT. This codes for CSASRPTAYRVGVFWSNQPQHF.

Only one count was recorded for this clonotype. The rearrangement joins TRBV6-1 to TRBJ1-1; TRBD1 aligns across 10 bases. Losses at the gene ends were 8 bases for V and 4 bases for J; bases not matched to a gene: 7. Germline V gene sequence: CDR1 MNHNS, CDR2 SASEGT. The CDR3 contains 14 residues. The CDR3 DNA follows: TGTGCCAGCTCAGGACAGGGGGTAGGCACTGAAGCTTTCTTT. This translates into CASSGQGVGTEAFF.

CDR3 coding DNA: TGTGCCAGCAGGATGGGGCGGAATCAGCCCCAGCATTTT. Translation: CASRMGRNQPQHF. V usage is TRBV12-3 or TRBV12-4 and J usage is TRBJ1-5; D may be TRBD1 (5 bases). This CDR3 is built from 13 residues. V was clipped by 6 bases and J by 4 bases, with 10 bases between them.

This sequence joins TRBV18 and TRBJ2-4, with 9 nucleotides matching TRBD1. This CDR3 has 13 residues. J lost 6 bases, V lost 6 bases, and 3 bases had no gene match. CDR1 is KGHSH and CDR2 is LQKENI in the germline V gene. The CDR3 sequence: CASSEGQGNIQYF. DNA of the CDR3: TGTGCCAGCTCGGAGGGACAGGGAAACATTCAGTACTTC.

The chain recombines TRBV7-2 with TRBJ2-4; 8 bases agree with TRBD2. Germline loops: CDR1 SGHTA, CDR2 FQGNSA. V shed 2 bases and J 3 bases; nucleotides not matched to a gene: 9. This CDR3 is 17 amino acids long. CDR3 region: CASSLPGLAHGKNIQYF. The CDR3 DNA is TGTGCCAGCAGCTTACCAGGACTAGCTCATGGCAAAAACATTCAGTACTTC.

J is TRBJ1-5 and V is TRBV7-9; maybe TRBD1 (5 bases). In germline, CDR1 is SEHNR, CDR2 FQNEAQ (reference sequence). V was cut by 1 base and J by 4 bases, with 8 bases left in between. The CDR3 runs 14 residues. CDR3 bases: TGTGCCAGCAGCTTAGAGGGGTCGAATCAGCCCCAGCATTTT. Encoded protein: CASSLEGSNQPQHF.

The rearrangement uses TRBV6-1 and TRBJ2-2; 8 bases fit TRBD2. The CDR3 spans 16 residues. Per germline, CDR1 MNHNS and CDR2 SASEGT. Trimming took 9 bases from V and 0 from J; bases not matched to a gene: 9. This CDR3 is CASSSFGGANTGELFF. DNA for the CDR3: TGTGCCAGTTCCTCGTTCGGGGGGGCGAACACCGGGGAGCTGTTTTTT.

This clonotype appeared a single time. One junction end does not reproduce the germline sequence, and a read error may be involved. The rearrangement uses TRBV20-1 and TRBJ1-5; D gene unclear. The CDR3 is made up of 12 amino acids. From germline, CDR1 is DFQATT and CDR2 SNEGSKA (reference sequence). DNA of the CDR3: TGCAGTGCTAGAGATAATAATCAGTCCCAGCATTTT. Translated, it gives CSARDNNQSQHF.

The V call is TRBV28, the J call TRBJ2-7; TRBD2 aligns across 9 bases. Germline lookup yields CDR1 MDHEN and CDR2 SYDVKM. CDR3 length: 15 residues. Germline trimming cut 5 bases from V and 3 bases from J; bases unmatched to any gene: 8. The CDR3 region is CASSPLTSGNYEQYF. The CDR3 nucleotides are TGTGCCAGCAGTCCGCTGACTAGCGGCAACTACGAGCAGTACTTC. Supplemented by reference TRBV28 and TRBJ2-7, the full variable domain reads DVKVTQSSRYLVKRTGEKVFLECVQDMDHENMFWYRQDPGLGLRLIYFSYDVKMKEKGDIPEGYSVSREKKERFSLILESASTNQTSMYLCASSPLTSGNYEQYFGPGTRLTVT.

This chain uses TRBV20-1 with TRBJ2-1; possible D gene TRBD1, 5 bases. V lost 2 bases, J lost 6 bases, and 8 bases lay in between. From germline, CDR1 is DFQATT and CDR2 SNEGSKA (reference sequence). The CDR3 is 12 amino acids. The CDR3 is CSARNRINEQFF. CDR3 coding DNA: TGCAGTGCTAGAAACAGGATCAATGAGCAGTTCTTC.

This CDR3 reads CASTDTGVVTEAFF. DNA for the CDR3: TGTGCCAGCACCGACACAGGGGTTGTCACTGAAGCTTTCTTT. The chain carries TRBV12-3 or TRBV12-4 and TRBJ1-1; 7 bases fit TRBD1. CDR3 length: 14 residues. With V trimmed by 7 bases and J by 4 bases, 9 bases remained unmatched.